This T cell receptor (beta chain) was identified in a study of identical twins. TCRdb passed the 5' RACE reads through MiXCR, listing each CDR3 protein once. This sample carries about 700,000 distinct CDR3 sequences, over 8.5% of them seen once, and the ten largest clones take 0.98%. Overall study findings and caveats: For cord blood, abundant beta clonotypes had fewer insertions, unlike memory repertoires, which showed none. Conclusions leaned on cross-sectional statistical analysis and did not track the same donors over time.

Everyone who gave samples was a healthy Caucasian. Worth noting for this clonotype: Its antigen remains unidentified.

This CDR3 has 15 residues. Germline values: CDR1 SGHTA, CDR2 FQGNSA. V gave up 4 bases and J gave up 4 bases; unmatched junction bases: 6. The same data also went into a second study, on yellow fever vaccine responses in identical twins.

This chain joins TRBV7-2 and TRBJ2-1; TRBD2 matches 8 bases. Sequencing was done on a sample of PBMCs. The sequence derives from a woman aged 18-35 years in good health. The CDR3 region is CASSWKRGTYNEQFF. DNA for the CDR3: TGTGCCAGCAGCTGGAAGCGGGGGACATACAATGAGCAGTTCTTC.